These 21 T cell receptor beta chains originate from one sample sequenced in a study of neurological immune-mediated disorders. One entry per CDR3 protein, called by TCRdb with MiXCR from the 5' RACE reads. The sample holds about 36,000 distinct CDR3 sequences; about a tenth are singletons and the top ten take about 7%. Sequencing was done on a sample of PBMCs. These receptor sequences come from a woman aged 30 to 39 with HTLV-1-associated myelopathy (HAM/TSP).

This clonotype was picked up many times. DNA for the CDR3: TGTGCCAGCAGCTTAGTTCCGGGGGGGCCGCGTCATACGCAGTATTTT. Translated: CASSLVPGGPRHTQYF. J is TRBJ2-3 and V is TRBV7-6; 8 bases are shared with TRBD2. The germline V gene has CDR1 SGHVS and CDR2 FNYEAQ. Losses at the gene ends were 1 base for V and 7 bases for J; bases not matched to a gene: 10. This CDR3 region has 16 residues. Variable domain in full (rest from reference TRBV7-6 and TRBJ2-3): GAGVSQSPRYKVTKRGQDVALRCDPISGHVSLYWYRQALGQGPEFLTYFNYEAQQDKSGLPNDRFSAERPEGSISTLTIQRTEQRDSAMYRCASSLVPGGPRHTQYFGPGTRLTVL.

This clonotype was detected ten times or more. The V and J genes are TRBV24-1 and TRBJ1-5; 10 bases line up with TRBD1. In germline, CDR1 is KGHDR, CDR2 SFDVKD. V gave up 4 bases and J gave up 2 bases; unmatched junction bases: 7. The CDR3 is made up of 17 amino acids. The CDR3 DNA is TGTGCCACCAGTGAATCCGGGACAGGGGTGGGCAATCAGCCCCAGCATTTT. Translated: CATSESGTGVGNQPQHF.

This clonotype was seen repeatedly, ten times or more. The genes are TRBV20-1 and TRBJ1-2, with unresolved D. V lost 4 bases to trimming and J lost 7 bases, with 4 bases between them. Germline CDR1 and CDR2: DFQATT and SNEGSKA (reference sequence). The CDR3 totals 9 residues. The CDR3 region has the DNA TGCAGTGCTAATCCTGGCTACACCTTC. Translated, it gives CSANPGYTF.

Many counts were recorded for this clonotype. CDR3 loop: CATSVAGFTDTQYF. CDR3 DNA sequence: TGTGCCACCAGTGTGGCAGGGTTCACAGATACGCAGTATTTT. The chain joins TRBV24-1 to TRBJ2-3, with D possibly TRBD1 on 5 matching bases. The germline gives CDR1 KGHDR, CDR2 SFDVKD. The CDR3 loop spans 14 amino acids. V gave up 5 bases and J gave up 2 bases, with 10 bases separating them.

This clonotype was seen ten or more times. CDR3 nucleotides: TGTGCCAGCAGCCGACATAAGAACACTGAAGCTTTCTTT. Translating it yields CASSRHKNTEAFF. The gene calls are TRBV6-5 and TRBJ1-1; D is undetermined. Germline values: CDR1 MNHEY, CDR2 SVGAGI. V shed 6 bases and J shed 1 base, with 9 bases lying between them. The CDR3 has 13 residues.

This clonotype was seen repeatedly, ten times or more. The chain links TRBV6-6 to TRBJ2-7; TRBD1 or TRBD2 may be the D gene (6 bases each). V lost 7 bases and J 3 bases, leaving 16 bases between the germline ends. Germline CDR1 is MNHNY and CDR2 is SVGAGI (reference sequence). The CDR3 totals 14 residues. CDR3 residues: CASTQTGRIYEQYF. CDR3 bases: TGTGCCAGCACACAAACAGGGAGGATCTACGAGCAGTACTTC.

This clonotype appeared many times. The CDR3 reads CSASVRQETQYF. The CDR3 coding sequence is TGCAGTGCTAGCGTACGCCAAGAGACCCAGTACTTC. The V call is TRBV20-1, the J call TRBJ2-5; D is unresolved. V was trimmed by 3 bases and J by 1 base, leaving 6 bases between them. Germline loops: CDR1 DFQATT, CDR2 SNEGSKA (reference sequence). The CDR3 is 12 residues long.

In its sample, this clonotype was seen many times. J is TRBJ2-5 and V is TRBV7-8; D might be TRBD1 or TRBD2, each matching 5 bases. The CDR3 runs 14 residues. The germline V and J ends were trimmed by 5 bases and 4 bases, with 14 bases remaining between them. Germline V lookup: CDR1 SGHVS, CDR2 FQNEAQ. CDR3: CASSIRDGVETQYF. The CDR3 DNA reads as TGTGCCAGCAGCATCCGGGACGGCGTAGAGACCCAGTACTTC.

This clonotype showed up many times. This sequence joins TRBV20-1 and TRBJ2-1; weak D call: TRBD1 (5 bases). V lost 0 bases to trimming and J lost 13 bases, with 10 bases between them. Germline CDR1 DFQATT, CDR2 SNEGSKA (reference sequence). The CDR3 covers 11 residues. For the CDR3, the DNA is TGCAGTGCTAGAGAGACAGACAAACAGTTCTTC. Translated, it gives CSARETDKQFF.

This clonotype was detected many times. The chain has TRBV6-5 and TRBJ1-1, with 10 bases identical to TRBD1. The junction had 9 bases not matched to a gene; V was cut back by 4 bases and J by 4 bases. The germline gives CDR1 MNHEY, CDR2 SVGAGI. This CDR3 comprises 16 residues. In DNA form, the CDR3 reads TGTGCCAGCAGTTGGACAGGGGGTTATTCCGGCACTGAAGCTTTCTTT. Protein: CASSWTGGYSGTEAFF.

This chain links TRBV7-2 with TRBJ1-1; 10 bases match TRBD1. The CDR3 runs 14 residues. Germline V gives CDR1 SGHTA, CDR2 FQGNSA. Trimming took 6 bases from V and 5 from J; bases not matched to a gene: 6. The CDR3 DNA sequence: TGTGCCAGCAGACGGGACAGGGGTTGGACTGAAGCTTTCTTT. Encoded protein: CASRRDRGWTEAFF. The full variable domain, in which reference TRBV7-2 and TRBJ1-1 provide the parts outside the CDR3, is GAGVSQSPSNKVTEKGKDVELRCDPISGHTALYWYRQSLGQGLEFLIYFQGNSAPDKSGLPSDRFSAERTGGSVSTLTIQRTQQEDSAVYLCASRRDRGWTEAFFGQGTRLTVV.

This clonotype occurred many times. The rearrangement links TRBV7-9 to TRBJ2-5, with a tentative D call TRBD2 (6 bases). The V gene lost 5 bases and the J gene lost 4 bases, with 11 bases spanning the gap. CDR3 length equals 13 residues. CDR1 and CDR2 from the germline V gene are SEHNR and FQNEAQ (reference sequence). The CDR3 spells CASSRGSGETQYF. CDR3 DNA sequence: TGTGCCAGCAGCCGGGGGTCGGGAGAGACCCAGTACTTC. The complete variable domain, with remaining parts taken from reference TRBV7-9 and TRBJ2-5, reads DTGVSQNPRHKITKRGQNVTFRCDPISEHNRLYWYRQTLGQGPEFLTYFQNEAQLEKSRLLSDRFSAERPKGSFSTLEIQRTEQGDSAMYLCASSRGSGETQYFGPGTRLLVL.

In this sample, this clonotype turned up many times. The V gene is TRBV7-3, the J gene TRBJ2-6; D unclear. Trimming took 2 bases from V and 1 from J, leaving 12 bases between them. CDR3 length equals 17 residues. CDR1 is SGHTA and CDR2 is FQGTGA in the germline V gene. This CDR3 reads CASSLASGQSGANVLTF. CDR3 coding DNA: TGTGCCAGCAGCTTAGCTTCTGGCCAATCTGGGGCCAACGTCCTGACTTTC.

The DNA for the CDR3 is TGTGCCAGCAGCCCGGGGGGTCACGGGGAGCTGTTTTTT. Amino acid sequence: CASSPGGHGELFF. The chain has TRBV5-6 and TRBJ2-2; 7 nucleotides line up with TRBD2. J gave up 7 bases and V 4 bases, and 4 bases lay outside the gene matches. Germline CDR1 is SGHDT and CDR2 is YYEEEE. The CDR3 runs 13 residues.

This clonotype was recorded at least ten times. The chain's CDR3 is CASSDGQGRTEAFF. Here the CDR3 DNA reads TGTGCCAGCAGCGACGGACAGGGTAGGACTGAAGCTTTCTTT. The J gene is TRBJ1-1, the V gene TRBV13; 8 nucleotides agree with TRBD1. Trimming took 5 bases from V and 5 from J; bases not matched to a gene: 7. Per germline, CDR1 PRHDT and CDR2 FYEKMQ (reference sequence). The CDR3 spans 14 residues.

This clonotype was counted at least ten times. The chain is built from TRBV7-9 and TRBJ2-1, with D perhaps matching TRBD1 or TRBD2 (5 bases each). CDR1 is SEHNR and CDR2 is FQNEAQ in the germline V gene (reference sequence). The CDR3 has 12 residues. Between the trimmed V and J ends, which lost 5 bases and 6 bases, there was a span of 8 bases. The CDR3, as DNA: TGTGCCAGCAGCGGGACCAGCAATGAGCAGTTCTTC. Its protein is CASSGTSNEQFF.

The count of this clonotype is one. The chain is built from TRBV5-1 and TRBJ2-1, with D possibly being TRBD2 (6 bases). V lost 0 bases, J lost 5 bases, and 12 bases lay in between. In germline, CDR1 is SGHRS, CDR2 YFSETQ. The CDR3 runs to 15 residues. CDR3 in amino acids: CASSLGTNQHNEQFF. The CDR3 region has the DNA TGCGCCAGCAGCTTGGGGACTAATCAACACAATGAGCAGTTCTTC.

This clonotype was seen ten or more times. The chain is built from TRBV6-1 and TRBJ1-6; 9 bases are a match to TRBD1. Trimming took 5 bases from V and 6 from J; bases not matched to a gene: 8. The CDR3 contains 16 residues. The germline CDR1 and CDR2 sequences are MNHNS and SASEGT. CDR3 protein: CASSTQTGGGNSPLHF. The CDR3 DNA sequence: TGTGCCAGCAGTACACAAACAGGGGGCGGTAATTCACCCCTCCACTTT.

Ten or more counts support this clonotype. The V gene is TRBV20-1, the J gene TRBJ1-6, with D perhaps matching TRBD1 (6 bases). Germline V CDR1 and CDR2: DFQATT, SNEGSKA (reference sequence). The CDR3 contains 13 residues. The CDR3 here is CRGGQVLWIPLHF. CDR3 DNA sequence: TGCAGGGGGGGGCAGGTCCTATGGATACCCCTCCACTTT.

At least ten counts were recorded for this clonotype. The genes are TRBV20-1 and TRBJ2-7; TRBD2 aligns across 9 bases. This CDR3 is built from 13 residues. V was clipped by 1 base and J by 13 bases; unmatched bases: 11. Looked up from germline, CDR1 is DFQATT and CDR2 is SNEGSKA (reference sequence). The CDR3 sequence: CSARGRAGGTFYF. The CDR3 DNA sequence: TGCAGTGCTAGAGGGCGTGCGGGGGGGACATTCTACTTC.

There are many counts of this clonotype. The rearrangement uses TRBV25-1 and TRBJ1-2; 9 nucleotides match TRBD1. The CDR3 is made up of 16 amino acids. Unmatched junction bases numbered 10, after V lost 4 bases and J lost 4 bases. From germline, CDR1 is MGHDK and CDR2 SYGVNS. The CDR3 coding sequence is TGTGCCAGCAGTGGATCGACAGGGGGGGTCACCTATGGCTACACCTTC. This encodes CASSGSTGGVTYGYTF.